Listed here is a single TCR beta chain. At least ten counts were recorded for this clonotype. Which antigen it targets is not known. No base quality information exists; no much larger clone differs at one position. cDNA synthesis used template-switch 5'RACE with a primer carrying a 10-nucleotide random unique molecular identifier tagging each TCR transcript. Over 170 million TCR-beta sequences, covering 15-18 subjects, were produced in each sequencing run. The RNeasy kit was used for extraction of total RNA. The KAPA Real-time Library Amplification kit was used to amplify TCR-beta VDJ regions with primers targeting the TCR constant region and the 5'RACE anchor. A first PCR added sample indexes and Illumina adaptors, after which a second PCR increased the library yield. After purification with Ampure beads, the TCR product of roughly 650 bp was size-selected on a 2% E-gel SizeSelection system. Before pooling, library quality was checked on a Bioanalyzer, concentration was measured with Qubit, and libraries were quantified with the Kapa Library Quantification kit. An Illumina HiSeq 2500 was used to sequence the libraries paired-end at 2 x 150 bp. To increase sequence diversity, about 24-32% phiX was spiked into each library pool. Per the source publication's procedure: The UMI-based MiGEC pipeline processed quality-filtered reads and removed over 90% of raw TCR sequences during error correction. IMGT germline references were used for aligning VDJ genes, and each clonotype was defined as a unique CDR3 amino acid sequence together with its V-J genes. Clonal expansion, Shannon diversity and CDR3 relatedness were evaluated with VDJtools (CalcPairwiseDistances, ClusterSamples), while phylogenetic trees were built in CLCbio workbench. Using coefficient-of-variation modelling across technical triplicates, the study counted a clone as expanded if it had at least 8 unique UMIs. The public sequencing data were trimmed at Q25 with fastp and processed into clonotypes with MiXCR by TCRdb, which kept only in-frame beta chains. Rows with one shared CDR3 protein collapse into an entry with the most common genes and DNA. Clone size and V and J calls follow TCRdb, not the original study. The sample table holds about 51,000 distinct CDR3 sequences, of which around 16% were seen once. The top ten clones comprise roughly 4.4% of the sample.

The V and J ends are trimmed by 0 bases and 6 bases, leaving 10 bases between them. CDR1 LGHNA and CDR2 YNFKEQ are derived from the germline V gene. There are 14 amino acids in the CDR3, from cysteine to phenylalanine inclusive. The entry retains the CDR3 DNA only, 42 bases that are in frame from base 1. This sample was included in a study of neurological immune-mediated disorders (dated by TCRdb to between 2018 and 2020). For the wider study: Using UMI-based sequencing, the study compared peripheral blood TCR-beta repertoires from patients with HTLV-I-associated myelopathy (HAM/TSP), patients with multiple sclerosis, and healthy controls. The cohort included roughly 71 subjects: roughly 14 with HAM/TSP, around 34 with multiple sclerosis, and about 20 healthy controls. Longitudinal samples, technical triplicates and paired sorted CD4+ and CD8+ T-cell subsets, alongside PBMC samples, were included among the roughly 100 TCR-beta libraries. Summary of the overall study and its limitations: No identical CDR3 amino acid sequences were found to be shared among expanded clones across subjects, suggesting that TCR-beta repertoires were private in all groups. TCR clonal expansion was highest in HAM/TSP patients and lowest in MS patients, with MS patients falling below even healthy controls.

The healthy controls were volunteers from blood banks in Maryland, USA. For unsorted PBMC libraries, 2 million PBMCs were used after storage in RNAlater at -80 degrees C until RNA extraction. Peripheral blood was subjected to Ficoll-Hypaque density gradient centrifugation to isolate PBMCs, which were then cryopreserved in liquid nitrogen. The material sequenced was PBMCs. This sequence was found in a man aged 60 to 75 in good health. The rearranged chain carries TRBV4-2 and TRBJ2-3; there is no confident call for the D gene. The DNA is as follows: TGTGCCAGCAGCCAAGAGCGTTTGATGGATACGCAGTATTTT. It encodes CASSQERLMDTQYF.